A selection of T cell receptor beta chains follows, all from one sample in a study of T cells in localized non-small cell lung cancer. The assay was immunoSEQ multiplex PCR, and TCRdb's table has in-frame clones only and misses some. Among roughly 16,000 clones listed, about 86% were seen once. This specimen consisted of peripheral blood, obtained before any cancer treatment. The receptors derive from a male donor at least 60 years old with stage III lung adenocarcinoma. CDR3s include the opening cysteine and the closing phenylalanine or tryptophan. The order of the fields is clone size, V gene, J gene, D gene, CDR3 protein, CDR3 DNA. D genes are given only for firm matches. Rows may omit the clone size; those that give it use once, few, many or a size class.

>NA|TRBV30|TRBJ1-5|TRBD1
CAWSATGTVAQPQHF
TGTGCCTGGAGTGCAACCGGGACAGTCGCTCAGCCCCAGCATTTT
>NA|TRBV7-9|TRBJ1-2|NA
CASSSRDYGYTF
TGTGCCAGCAGCTCCCGCGACTATGGCTACACCTTC
>NA|TRBV30|TRBJ1-2|TRBD1
CAWRHRGDYGYTF
TGTGCCTGGAGGCACAGGGGGGACTATGGCTACACCTTC
>NA|TRBV28|TRBJ1-2|TRBD1
CASSQGGAGYTF
TGTGCCAGCAGTCAGGGGGGTGCCGGCTACACCTTC
>NA|TRBV5-1|TRBJ2-2|NA
CASSLVQMNSGELFF
TGCGCCAGCAGCTTGGTCCAGATGAACAGCGGGGAGCTGTTTTTT
>NA|TRBV11-2|TRBJ2-5|NA
CASSRDTPQETQYF
TGTGCCAGCAGCCGGGACACCCCACAAGAGACCCAGTACTTC
>NA|TRBV6-6|TRBJ1-1|TRBD1
CASRGQGSGDTEAFF
TGTGCCAGCAGGGGACAGGGCTCGGGGGACACTGAAGCTTTCTTT
>few|TRBV7-6|TRBJ2-2|TRBD2
CASSLGGGAHGELFF
TGTGCCAGCAGCTTGGGCGGGGGGGCCCACGGGGAGCTGTTTTTT
>NA|TRBV2|TRBJ2-7|TRBD2
CASSEAGLAGSEQYF
TGTGCCAGCAGTGAAGCGGGACTAGCGGGGAGCGAGCAGTACTTC
>once|TRBV6-1|TRBJ1-1|NA
CASSERWGLAFF
TGTGCCAGCAGTGAACGTTGGGGGCTAGCTTTCTTT
>NA|TRBV14|TRBJ2-2|NA
CASSRLGLGNTGELFF
TGTGCCAGCAGCCGACTTGGATTAGGGAACACCGGGGAGCTGTTTTTT
>NA|TRBV7-3|TRBJ2-5|NA
CASSSQAQETQYF
TGTGCCAGCAGCTCCCAGGCCCAAGAGACCCAGTACTTC
>NA|TRBV5-1|TRBJ1-4|NA
CASSLSSATNEKLFF
TGCGCCAGCAGCTTGTCCAGCGCAACTAATGAAAAACTGTTTTTT
>NA|TRBV11-3|TRBJ2-2|TRBD1
CASSLGTGLTGELFF
TGTGCCAGCAGCCTCGGGACAGGGCTCACCGGGGAGCTGTTTTTT
>few|TRBV27|TRBJ1-5|TRBD1
CASSIGQGMNQPQHF
TGTGCCAGCAGTATTGGACAGGGGATGAATCAGCCCCAGCATTTT
>NA|TRBV13|TRBJ2-5|NA
CASSVAAQAQYF
TGTGCCAGCAGCGTAGCCGCTCAGGCCCAGTACTTC
>NA|TRBV5-1|TRBJ2-7|TRBD2
CASRKTSGGSYEQYF
TGCGCCAGCAGGAAGACTTCGGGGGGATCCTACGAGCAGTACTTC
>NA|TRBV2|TRBJ2-5|TRBD1
CASSGQGRMLETQYF
TGTGCCAGCAGCGGACAGGGGCGTATGCTGGAGACCCAGTACTTC
>NA|TRBV2|TRBJ1-1|TRBD1
CASTGVVNTEAFF
TGTGCCAGTACAGGGGTTGTGAACACTGAAGCTTTCTTT
>NA|TRBV27|TRBJ1-2|NA
CASSLRQADWRNGYTF
TGTGCCAGCAGTTTAAGACAGGCCGATTGGAGGAATGGCTACACCTTC
>NA|TRBV6-5|TRBJ1-1|TRBD1
CASSTSGQGFPEAFF
TGTGCCAGCAGTACATCAGGACAGGGCTTCCCTGAAGCTTTCTTT
>NA|TRBV7-6|TRBJ2-6|NA
CASSLGYRDGANVLTF
TGTGCCAGCAGCTTAGGGTACAGAGACGGGGCCAACGTCCTGACTTTC
>NA|TRBV5-1|TRBJ2-6|NA
CASSLTEGSGANVLTF
TGCGCCAGCAGCTTGACCGAAGGCTCTGGGGCCAACGTCCTGACTTTC
>NA|TRBV11-3|TRBJ2-1|NA
CASSPRGSHNEQFF
TGTGCCAGCAGCCCACGGGGGTCCCACAATGAGCAGTTCTTC
>NA|TRBV4-2|TRBJ1-4|TRBD1
CASSPPTGANEKLFF
TGTGCCAGCAGCCCACCGACAGGGGCTAATGAAAAACTGTTTTTT
>NA|TRBV5-8|TRBJ1-6|NA
CASTARETNSPLHF
TGTGCCAGCACCGCCAGGGAAACCAATTCACCCCTCCACTTT
>NA|TRBV6-1|TRBJ1-5|NA
CASSDLASNQPQHF
TGTGCCAGCAGTGACTTGGCAAGCAATCAGCCCCAGCATTTT
>NA|TRBV6-1|TRBJ1-1|NA
CASGNTNTEAFF
TGTGCCAGCGGTAACACGAACACTGAAGCTTTCTTT
>NA|TRBV18|TRBJ1-6|NA
CASSPGVDSPLHF
TGTGCCAGCTCACCAGGGGTGGATTCACCCCTCCACTTT
>NA|TRBV10-1|TRBJ2-3|NA
CASSRGITDTQYF
TGCGCCAGCAGTCGCGGGATCACAGATACGCAGTATTTT
>NA|TRBV5-1|TRBJ1-4|NA
CASRPAGSTHTNEKLFF
TGCGCCAGCAGGCCAGCGGGGTCCACGCACACTAATGAAAAACTGTTTTTT
>NA|TRBV4-1|TRBJ2-7|TRBD2
CASSQERGADYEQYF
TGCGCCAGCAGCCAAGAGCGGGGGGCAGACTACGAGCAGTACTTC
>NA|TRBV4-1|TRBJ2-2|NA
CASSRGPTGNTGELFF
TGCGCCAGCAGCCGGGGCCCGACAGGGAACACCGGGGAGCTGTTTTTT
>once|TRBV29-1|TRBJ2-3|NA
CSIEGSDTQYF
TGCAGCATTGAGGGGTCAGATACGCAGTATTTT
>NA|TRBV9|TRBJ1-2|TRBD1
CASSAQLSGGNYGYTF
TGTGCCAGCAGCGCACAGTTGTCAGGGGGGAACTATGGCTACACCTTC
>NA|TRBV2|TRBJ2-5|TRBD2
CATTLAGGSRETQYF
TGTGCCACCACCCTAGCGGGGGGTTCGAGAGAGACCCAGTACTTC
>few|TRBV30|TRBJ1-2|NA
CAWNTRATFSLISHGYTF
TGTGCCTGGAATACTCGGGCAACCTTTTCCCTTATTTCCCATGGCTACACCTTC
>NA|TRBV10-3|TRBJ2-6|TRBD1
CAISGGTGSGANVLTF
TGTGCCATCAGTGGGGGGACAGGCTCTGGGGCCAACGTCCTGACTTTC
>NA|TRBV2|TRBJ2-5|NA
CASSGEARGDNQETQYF
TGTGCCAGCAGTGGGGAGGCGAGGGGGGATAACCAAGAGACCCAGTACTTC
>NA|TRBV19|TRBJ1-5|TRBD1
CASSTLDRAGRPQHF
TGTGCCAGTAGTACCCTGGACAGGGCGGGGAGACCCCAGCATTTT
>medium-sized|TRBV19|TRBJ1-1|NA
CASSFLSGAFF
TGTGCCAGTAGTTTTCTCTCGGGAGCTTTCTTT
>NA|TRBV7-6|TRBJ1-1|NA
CASSLGVGREYTEAFF
TGTGCCAGCAGCTTAGGAGTAGGCAGGGAGTACACTGAAGCTTTCTTT